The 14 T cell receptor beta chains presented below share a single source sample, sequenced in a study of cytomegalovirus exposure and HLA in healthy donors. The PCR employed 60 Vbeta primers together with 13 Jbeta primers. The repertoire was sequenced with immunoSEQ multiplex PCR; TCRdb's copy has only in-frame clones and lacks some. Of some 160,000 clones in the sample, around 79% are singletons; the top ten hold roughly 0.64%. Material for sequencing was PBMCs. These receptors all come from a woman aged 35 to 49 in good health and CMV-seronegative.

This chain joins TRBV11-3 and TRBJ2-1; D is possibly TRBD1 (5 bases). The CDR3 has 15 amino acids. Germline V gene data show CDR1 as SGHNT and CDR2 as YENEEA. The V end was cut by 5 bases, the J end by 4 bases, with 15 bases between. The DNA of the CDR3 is TGTGCCAGCAGCACGCGTCCAGGGTCGTACAATGAGCAGTTCTTC. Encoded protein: CASSTRPGSYNEQFF.

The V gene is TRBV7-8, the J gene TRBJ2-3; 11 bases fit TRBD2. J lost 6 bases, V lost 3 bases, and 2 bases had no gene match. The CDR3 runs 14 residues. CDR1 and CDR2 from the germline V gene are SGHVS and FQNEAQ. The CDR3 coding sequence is TGTGCCAGCAGCTTTAGCGGGAGGGTGGATACGCAGTATTTT. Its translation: CASSFSGRVDTQYF.

This CDR3 reads CASSIRTPNTGELFF. The CDR3 bases are TGTGCCAGTAGTATCAGAACACCGAACACCGGGGAGCTGTTTTTT. This rearrangement joins TRBV19 to TRBJ2-2; no clear D. CDR1 LNHDA and CDR2 SQIVND come from the germline V gene (reference sequence). Between the trimmed V and J ends, which lost 3 bases and 0 bases, there was a span of 8 bases. The CDR3 contains 15 residues.

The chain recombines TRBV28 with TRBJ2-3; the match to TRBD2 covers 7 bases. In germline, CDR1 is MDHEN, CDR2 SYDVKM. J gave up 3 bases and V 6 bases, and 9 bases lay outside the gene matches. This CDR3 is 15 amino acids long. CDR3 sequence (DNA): TGTGCCAGCAGCCCCCCCTGGGGGGGAACAGATACGCAGTATTTT. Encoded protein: CASSPPWGGTDTQYF.

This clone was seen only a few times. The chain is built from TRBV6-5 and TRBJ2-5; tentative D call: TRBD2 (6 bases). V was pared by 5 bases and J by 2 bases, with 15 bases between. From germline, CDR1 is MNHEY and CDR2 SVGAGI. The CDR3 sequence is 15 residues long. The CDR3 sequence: CASSHASTRQETQYF. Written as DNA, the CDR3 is TGTGCCAGCAGTCACGCCTCGACTAGACAAGAGACCCAGTACTTC.

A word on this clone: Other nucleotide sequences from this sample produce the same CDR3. The CDR3 sequence: CASSPQGYEQYF. The CDR3 bases are TGTGCCAGCAGCCCTCAGGGCTACGAGCAGTACTTC. The J gene is TRBJ2-7, the V gene TRBV27, with a tentative D call TRBD1 (5 bases). This CDR3 has 12 amino acids. Germline V gene data show CDR1 as MNHEY and CDR2 as SMNVEV (reference sequence). V shed 6 bases and J shed 3 bases, with 9 bases lying between them.

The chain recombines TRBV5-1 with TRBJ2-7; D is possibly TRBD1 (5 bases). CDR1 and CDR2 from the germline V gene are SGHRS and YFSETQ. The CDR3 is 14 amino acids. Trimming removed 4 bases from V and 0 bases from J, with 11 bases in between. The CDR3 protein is CASSRTLSSYEQYF. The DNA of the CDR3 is TGCGCCAGCAGCCGGACACTCAGCTCCTACGAGCAGTACTTC.

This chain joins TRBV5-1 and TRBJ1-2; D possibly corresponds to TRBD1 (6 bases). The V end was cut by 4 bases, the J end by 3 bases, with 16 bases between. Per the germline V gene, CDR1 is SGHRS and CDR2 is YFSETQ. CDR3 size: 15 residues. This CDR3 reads CASSPARGADYGYTF. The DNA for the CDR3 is TGCGCCAGCAGCCCGGCCCGGGGGGCAGACTATGGCTACACCTTC.

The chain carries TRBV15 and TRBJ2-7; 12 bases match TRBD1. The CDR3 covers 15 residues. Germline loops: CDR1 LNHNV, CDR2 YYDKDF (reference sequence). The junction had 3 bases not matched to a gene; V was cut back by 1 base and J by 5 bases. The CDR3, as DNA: TGTGCCACCAGCAGAGCCGGGACAGGGGGCCACGAGCAGTACTTC. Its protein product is CATSRAGTGGHEQYF.

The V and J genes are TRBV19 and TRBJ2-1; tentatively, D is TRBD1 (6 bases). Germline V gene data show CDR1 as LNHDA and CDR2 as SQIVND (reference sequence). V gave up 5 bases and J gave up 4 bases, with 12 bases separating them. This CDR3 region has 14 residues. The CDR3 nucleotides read TGTGCCAGTAGTCCAGGGGCGGAGTACAATGAGCAGTTCTTC. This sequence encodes CASSPGAEYNEQFF.

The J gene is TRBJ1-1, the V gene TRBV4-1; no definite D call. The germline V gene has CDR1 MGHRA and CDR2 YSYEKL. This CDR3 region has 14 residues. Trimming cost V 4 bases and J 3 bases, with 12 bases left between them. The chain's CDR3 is CASSPFFADTEAFF. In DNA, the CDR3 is TGCGCCAGCAGCCCGTTTTTCGCGGACACTGAAGCTTTCTTT.

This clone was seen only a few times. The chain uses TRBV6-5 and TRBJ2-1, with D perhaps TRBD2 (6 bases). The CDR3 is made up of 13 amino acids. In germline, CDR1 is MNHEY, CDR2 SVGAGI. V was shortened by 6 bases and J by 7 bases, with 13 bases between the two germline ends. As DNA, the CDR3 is TGTGCCAGCAGGCGACGAGGAGGGAATGAGCAGTTCTTC. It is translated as CASRRRGGNEQFF.

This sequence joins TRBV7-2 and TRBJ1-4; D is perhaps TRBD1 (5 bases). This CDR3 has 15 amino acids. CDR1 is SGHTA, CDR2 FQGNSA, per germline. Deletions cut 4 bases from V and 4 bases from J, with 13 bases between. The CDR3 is CASSSQGGVNEKLFF. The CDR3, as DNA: TGTGCCAGCAGCTCTCAGGGCGGAGTTAATGAAAAACTGTTTTTT.

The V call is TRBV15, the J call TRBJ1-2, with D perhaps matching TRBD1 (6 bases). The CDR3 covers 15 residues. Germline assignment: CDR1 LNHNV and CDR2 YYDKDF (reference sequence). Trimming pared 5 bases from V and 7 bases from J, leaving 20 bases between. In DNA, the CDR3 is TGTGCCACCAGCCCCTCCCAAAATCGACAGGCTGGCTACACCTTC. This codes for CATSPSQNRQAGYTF.